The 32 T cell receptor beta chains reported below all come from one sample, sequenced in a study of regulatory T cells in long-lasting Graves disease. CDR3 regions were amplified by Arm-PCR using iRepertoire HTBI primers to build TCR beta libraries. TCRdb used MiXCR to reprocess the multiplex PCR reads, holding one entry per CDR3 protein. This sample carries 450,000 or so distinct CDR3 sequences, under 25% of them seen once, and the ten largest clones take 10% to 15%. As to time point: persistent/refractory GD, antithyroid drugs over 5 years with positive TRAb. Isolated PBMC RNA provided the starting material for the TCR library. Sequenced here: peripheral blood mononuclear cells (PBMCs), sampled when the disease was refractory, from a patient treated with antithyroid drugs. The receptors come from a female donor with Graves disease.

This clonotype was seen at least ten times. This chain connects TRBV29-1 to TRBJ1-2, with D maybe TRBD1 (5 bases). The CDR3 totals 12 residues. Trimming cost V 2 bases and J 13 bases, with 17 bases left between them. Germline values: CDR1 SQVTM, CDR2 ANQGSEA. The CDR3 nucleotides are TGCAGCGTTGAAATTTACGGGACCGCTACCACCTTC. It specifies CSVEIYGTATTF.

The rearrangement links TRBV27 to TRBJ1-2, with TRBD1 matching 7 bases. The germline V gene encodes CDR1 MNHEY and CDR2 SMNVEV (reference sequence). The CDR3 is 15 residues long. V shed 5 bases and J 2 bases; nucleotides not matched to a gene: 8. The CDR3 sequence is CASSALGQVNYGYTF. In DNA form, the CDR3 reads TGTGCCAGCAGTGCCCTTGGACAGGTCAACTATGGCTACACCTTC.

In nucleotides, the CDR3 is TGTGCCTGGAATACGGCAGGGGACGGTGGCTACACCTTC. As protein: CAWNTAGDGGYTF. The rearrangement uses TRBV30 and TRBJ1-2; tentatively, D is TRBD1 (6 bases). V was cut by 4 bases and J by 7 bases, with 16 bases left in between. The CDR3 has 13 amino acids. The germline V gene encodes CDR1 GTSNPN and CDR2 SVGIG (reference sequence). Drawing the rest from reference TRBV30 and TRBJ1-2, the complete variable domain is SQTIHQWPATLVQPVGSPLSLECTVEGTSNPNLYWYRQAAGRGLQLLFYSVGIGQISSEVPQNLSASRPQDRQFILSSKKLLLSDSGFYLCAWNTAGDGGYTFGSGTRLTVV.

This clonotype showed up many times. CDR3 sequence: CASTWEGGSYEQYF. CDR3 nucleotide sequence: TGTGCCAGCACCTGGGAAGGCGGCTCCTACGAGCAGTACTTC. This chain uses TRBV6-1 with TRBJ2-7; D gene ambiguous. CDR1 and CDR2 (germline): MNHNS, SASEGT. The CDR3 covers 14 residues. Between the trimmed V and J ends, which lost 7 bases and 0 bases, there was a span of 13 bases.

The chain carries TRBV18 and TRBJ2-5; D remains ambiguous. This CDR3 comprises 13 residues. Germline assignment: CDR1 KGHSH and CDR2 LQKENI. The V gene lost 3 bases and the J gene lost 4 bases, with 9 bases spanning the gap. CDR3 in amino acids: CASSPVERETQYF. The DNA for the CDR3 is TGTGCCAGCTCACCCGTCGAAAGAGAGACCCAGTACTTC.

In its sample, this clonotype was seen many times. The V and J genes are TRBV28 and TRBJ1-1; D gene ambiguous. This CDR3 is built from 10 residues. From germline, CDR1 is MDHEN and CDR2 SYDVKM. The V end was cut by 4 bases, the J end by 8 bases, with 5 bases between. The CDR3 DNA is TGTGCCAGCAGTTCCGTGGAAGCTTTCTTT. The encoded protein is CASSSVEAFF.

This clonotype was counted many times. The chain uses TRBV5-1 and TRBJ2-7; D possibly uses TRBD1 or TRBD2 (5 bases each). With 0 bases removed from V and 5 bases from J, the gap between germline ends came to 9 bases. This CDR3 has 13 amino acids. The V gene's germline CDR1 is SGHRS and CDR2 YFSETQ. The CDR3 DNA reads TGCGCCAGCAGCTTGGAAAGGGACCACGAGCAGTACTTC. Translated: CASSLERDHEQYF.

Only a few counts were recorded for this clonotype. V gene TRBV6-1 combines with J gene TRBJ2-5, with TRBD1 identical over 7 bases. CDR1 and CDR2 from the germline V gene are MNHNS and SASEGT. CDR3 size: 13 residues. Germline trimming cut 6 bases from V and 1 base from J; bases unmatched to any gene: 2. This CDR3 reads CASRGTAQETQYF. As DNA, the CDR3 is TGTGCCAGCAGAGGGACAGCCCAAGAGACCCAGTACTTC.

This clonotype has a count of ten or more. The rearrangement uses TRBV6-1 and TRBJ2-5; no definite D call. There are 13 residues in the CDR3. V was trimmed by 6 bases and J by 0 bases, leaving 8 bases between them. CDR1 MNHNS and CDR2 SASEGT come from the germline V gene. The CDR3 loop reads CASRSDHQETQYF. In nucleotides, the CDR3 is TGTGCCAGCAGATCCGACCACCAAGAGACCCAGTACTTC.

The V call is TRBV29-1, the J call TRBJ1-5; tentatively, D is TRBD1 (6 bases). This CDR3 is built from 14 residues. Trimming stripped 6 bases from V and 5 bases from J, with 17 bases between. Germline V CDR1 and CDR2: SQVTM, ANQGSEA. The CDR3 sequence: CSVAGTTGDQPQHF. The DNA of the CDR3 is TGCAGCGTGGCCGGGACAACGGGGGATCAGCCCCAGCATTTT. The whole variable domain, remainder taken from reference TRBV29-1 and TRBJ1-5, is SAVISQKPSRDICQRGTSLTIQCQVDSQVTMMFWYRQQPGQSLTLIATANQGSEATYESGFVIDKFPISRPNLTFSTLTVSNMSPEDSSIYLCSVAGTTGDQPQHFGDGTRLSIL.

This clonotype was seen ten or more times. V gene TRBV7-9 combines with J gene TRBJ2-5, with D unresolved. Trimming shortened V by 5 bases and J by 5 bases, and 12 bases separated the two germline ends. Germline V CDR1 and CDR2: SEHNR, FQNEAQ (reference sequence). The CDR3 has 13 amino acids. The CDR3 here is CASSEMAMETQYF. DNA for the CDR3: TGTGCCAGCAGCGAGATGGCCATGGAGACCCAGTACTTC.

DNA for the CDR3: TGTGCCAGCAGCGCCGGGACAATGAACACTGAAGCTTTCTTT. This translates into CASSAGTMNTEAFF. This rearrangement joins TRBV9 to TRBJ1-1, with D maybe TRBD1 (6 bases). V was trimmed by 3 bases and J by 0 bases, leaving 9 bases between them. This CDR3 has 14 residues. Germline CDR1 reads SGDLS; CDR2 reads YYNGEE. Full variable domain (outside the CDR3, taken from reference TRBV9 and TRBJ1-1): DSGVTQTPKHLITATGQRVTLRCSPRSGDLSVYWYQQSLDQGLQFLIQYYNGEERAKGNILERFSAQQFPDLHSELNLSSLELGDSALYFCASSAGTMNTEAFFGQGTRLTVV.

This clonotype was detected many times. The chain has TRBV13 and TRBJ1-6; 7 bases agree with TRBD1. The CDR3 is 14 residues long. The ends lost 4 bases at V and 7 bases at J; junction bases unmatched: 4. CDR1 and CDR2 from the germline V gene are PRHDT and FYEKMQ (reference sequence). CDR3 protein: CASSSTGTNSPLHF. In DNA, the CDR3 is TGTGCCAGCAGCTCGACAGGGACGAATTCACCCCTCCACTTT.

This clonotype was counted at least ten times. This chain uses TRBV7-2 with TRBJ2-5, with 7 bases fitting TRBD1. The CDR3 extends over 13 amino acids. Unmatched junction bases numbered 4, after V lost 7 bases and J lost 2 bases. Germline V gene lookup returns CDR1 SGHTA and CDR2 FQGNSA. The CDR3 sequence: CASNDREQETQYF. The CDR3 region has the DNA TGTGCCAGCAACGACAGGGAGCAAGAGACCCAGTACTTC.

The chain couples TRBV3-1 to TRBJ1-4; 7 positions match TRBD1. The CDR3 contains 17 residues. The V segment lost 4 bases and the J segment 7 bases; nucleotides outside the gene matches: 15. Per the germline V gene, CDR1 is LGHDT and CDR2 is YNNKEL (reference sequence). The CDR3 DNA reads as TGTGCCAGCAGCCCTATGCCGATTCGGACAGGAGGTGAAAAACTGTTTTTT. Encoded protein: CASSPMPIRTGGEKLFF.

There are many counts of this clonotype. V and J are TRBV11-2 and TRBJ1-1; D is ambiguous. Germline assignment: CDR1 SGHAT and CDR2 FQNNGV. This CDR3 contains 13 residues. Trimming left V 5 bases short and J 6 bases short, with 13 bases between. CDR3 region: CASSPRGTSEAFF. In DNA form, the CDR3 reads TGTGCCAGCAGCCCCCGAGGCACATCTGAAGCTTTCTTT.

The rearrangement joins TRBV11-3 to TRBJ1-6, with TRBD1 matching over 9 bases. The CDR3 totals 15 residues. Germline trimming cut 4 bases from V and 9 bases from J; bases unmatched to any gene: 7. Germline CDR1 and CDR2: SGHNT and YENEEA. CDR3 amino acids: CASSSRGTGSSPLHF. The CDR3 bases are TGTGCCAGCAGCTCAAGGGGGACAGGGAGTTCACCCCTCCACTTT.

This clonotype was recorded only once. The CDR3 sequence: CAWSVGVSAGELFF. CDR3 nucleotide sequence: TGTGCCTGGAGTGTAGGGGTTTCGGCCGGGGAGCTGTTTTTT. This rearrangement joins TRBV30 to TRBJ2-2; TRBD1 might be the D (5 bases). The germline CDR1 and CDR2 sequences are GTSNPN and SVGIG (reference sequence). Trimming stripped 0 bases from V and 6 bases from J, with 11 bases between. The CDR3 covers 14 residues.

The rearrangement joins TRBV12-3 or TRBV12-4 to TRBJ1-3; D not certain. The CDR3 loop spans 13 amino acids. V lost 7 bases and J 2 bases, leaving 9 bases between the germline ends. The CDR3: CASTYTAGNTIYF. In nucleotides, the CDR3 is TGTGCCAGCACCTACACCGCTGGAAACACCATATATTTT.

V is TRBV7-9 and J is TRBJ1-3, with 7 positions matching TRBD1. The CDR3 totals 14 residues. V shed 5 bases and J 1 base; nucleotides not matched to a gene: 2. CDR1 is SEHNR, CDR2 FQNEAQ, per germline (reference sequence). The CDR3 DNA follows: TGTGCCAGCAGCATGGGACAGTCTGGAAACACCATATATTTT. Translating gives CASSMGQSGNTIYF. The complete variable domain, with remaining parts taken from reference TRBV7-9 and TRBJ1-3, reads DTGVSQNPRHKITKRGQNVTFRCDPISEHNRLYWYRQTLGQGPEFLTYFQNEAQLEKSRLLSDRFSAERPKGSFSTLEIQRTEQGDSAMYLCASSMGQSGNTIYFGEGSWLTVV.

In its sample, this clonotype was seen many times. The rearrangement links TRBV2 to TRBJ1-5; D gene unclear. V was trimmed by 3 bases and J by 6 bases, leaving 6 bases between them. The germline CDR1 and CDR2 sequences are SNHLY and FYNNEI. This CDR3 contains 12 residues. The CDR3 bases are TGTGCCAGCAGTGATCGGGTTCAGCCCCAGCATTTT. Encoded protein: CASSDRVQPQHF.

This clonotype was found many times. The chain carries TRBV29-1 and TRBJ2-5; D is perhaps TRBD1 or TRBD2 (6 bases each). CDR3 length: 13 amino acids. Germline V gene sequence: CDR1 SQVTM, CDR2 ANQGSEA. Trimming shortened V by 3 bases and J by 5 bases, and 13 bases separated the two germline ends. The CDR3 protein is CSVDSGAGETQYF. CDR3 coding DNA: TGCAGCGTTGACTCGGGGGCCGGGGAGACCCAGTACTTC.

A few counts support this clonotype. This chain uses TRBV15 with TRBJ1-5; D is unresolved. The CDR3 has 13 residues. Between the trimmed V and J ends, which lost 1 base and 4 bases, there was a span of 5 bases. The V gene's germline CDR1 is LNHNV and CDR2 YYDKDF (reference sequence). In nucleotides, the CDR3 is TGTGCCACCAGCAGAGGGAGAAATCAGCCCCAGCATTTT. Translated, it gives CATSRGRNQPQHF.

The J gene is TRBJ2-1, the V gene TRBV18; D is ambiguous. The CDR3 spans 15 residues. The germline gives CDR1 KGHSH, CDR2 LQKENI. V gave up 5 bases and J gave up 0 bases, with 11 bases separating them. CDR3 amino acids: CASSTQVNSYNEQFF. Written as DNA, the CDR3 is TGTGCCAGCTCAACCCAGGTCAACTCCTACAATGAGCAGTTCTTC.

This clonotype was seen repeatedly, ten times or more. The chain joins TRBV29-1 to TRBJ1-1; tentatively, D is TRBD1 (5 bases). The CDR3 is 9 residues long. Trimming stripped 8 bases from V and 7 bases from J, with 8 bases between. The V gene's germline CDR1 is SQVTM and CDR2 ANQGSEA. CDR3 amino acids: CSTDSEAFF. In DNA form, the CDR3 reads TGCAGCACTGACAGTGAAGCTTTCTTT.

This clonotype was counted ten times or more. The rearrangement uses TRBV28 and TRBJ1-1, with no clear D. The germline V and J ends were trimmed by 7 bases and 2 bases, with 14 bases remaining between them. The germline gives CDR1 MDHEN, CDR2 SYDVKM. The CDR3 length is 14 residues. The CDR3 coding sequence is TGTGCCAGCAAGAATTCAGACCGAAACACTGAAGCTTTCTTT. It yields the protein CASKNSDRNTEAFF. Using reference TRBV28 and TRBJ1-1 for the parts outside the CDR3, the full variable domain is DVKVTQSSRYLVKRTGEKVFLECVQDMDHENMFWYRQDPGLGLRLIYFSYDVKMKEKGDIPEGYSVSREKKERFSLILESASTNQTSMYLCASKNSDRNTEAFFGQGTRLTVV.

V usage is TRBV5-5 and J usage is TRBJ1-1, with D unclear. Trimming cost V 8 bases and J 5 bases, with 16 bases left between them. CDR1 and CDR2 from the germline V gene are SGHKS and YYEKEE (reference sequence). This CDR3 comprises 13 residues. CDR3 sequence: CASHLGQLTEAFF. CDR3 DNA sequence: TGTGCCAGTCACCTGGGCCAGCTGACTGAAGCTTTCTTT.

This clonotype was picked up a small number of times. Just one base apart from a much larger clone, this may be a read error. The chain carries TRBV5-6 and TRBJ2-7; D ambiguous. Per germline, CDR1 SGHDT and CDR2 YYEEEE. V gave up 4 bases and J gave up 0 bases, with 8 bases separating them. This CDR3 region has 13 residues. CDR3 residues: CASSPRSSYEQYF. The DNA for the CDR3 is TGTGCCAGCAGCCCCAGGAGCTCCTACGAGCAGTACTTC.

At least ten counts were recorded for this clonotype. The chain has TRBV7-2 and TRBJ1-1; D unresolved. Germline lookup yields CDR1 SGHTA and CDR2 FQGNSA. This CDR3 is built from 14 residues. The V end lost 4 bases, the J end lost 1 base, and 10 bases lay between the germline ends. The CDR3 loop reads CASSSSHKNTEAFF. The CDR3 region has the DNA TGTGCCAGCAGCTCCAGCCACAAGAACACTGAAGCTTTCTTT.

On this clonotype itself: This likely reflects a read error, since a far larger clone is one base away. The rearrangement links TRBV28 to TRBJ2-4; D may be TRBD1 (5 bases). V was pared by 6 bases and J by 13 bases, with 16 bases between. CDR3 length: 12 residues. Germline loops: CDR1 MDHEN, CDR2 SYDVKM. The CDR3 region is CASRPGRRGQYF. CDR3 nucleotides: TGTGCCAGCAGACCAGGACGAAGGGGCCAGTACTTC.

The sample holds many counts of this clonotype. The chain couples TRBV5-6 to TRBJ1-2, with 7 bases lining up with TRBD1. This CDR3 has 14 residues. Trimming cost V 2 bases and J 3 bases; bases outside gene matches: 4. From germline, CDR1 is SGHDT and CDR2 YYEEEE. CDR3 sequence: CASSFQQGYYGYTF. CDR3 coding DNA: TGTGCCAGCAGCTTCCAACAGGGGTACTATGGCTACACCTTC.

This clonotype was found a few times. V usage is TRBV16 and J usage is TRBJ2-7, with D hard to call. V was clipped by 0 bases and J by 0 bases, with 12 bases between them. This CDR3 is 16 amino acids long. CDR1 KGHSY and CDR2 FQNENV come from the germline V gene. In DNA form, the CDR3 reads TGTGCCAGCAGCCAATCGATCGCAGGTAGCTCCTACGAGCAGTACTTC. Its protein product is CASSQSIAGSSYEQYF.